The entry below gives a single T cell receptor beta chain sequence along with its context. This entry comes from a study of OX40 agonist ivuxolimab in advanced cancers. Here immunoSEQ multiplex PCR was the method, and the copy in TCRdb shows in-frame clones only, minus some. This table has around 68,000 clones, more than 75% appearing once. The specimen was CD4+ or CD8+ T cells sorted from blood, collected in a trial of the OX40 agonist ivuxolimab. The sequence came from an adult with an advanced solid tumor such as melanoma, head and neck, liver or kidney cancer.

The DNA for the CDR3 is TGTGCCAGCACCGGGACGGGGAAAGAAGCTTTCTTT. Translating it yields CASTGTGKEAFF. The J gene is TRBJ1-1, the V gene TRBV2, with D possibly TRBD1 on 5 matching bases. There are 12 residues in the CDR3. V was trimmed by 7 bases and J by 8 bases, leaving 14 bases between them. From germline, CDR1 is SNHLY and CDR2 FYNNEI.